The 20 T cell receptor beta chains reported below all come from one sample, sequenced in a study of beta chain features in type 1 diabetes. Isolated RNA was reverse transcribed in full, so expressed TCRB transcripts were sequenced. Sequencing was performed with immunoSEQ multiplex PCR; in TCRdb, only in-frame clones are kept and a portion is missing. The top ten clones hold about 1.2% of a sample with about 220,000 clones, around 9.9% of them seen once. The material sequenced was central memory CD4+ T cells from blood. Receptors were obtained from a man between 18 and 29 years old in good health.

This clone came up a few times. The rearrangement uses TRBV7-2 and TRBJ1-3, with TRBD1 matching over 7 bases. V was clipped by 5 bases and J by 3 bases; unmatched bases: 7. CDR3 size: 15 residues. Germline CDR1 and CDR2: SGHTA and FQGNSA. In DNA form, the CDR3 reads TGTGCCAGCAGCCCGCCAGGGGGGATTGGAAACACCATATATTTT. The encoded protein is CASSPPGGIGNTIYF.

This rearrangement joins TRBV6-1 to TRBJ1-4, with TRBD1 matching 7 bases. Germline-derived CDR1 and CDR2 are MNHNS and SASEGT. The CDR3 has 15 amino acids. The V segment lost 6 bases and the J segment 8 bases; nucleotides outside the gene matches: 12. CDR3 region: CASRRDSLNQEKLFF. Written as DNA, the CDR3 is TGTGCCAGCAGGAGGGACAGCTTAAACCAAGAAAAACTGTTTTTT.

The rearrangement joins TRBV27 to TRBJ2-1, with TRBD1 identical over 12 bases. This CDR3 spans 21 amino acids. CDR1 and CDR2 from the germline V gene are MNHEY and SMNVEV (reference sequence). V dropped 5 bases and J dropped 4; count of bases not matched to a gene: 21. The CDR3 is CASSPPRDRGHLIPRYNEQFF. The CDR3 DNA reads TGTGCCAGCAGTCCCCCCCGGGACAGGGGGCACCTGATTCCACGATACAATGAGCAGTTCTTC.

The chain combines TRBV15 with TRBJ1-4; tentative D call: TRBD1 (5 bases). The length of the CDR3 is 17 residues. Germline values: CDR1 LNHNV, CDR2 YYDKDF (reference sequence). V lost 5 bases, J lost 0 bases, and 16 bases lay in between. The CDR3 loop reads CATSRRDGLATNEKLFF. The CDR3 coding sequence is TGTGCCACCAGCCGCCGGGACGGCCTTGCAACTAATGAAAAACTGTTTTTT.

The rearrangement joins TRBV9 to TRBJ2-7, with TRBD1 matching 7 bases. After removal of 0 bases from V and 5 bases from J, the junction contained 5 bases not matched to a gene. The CDR3 covers 14 residues. The germline CDR1 and CDR2 sequences are SGDLS and YYNGEE. As DNA, the CDR3 is TGTGCCAGCAGCGTAGGGACAGGTCGACACGAGCAGTACTTC. This translates into CASSVGTGRHEQYF.

This clone was seen at least ten times. The rearrangement links TRBV7-9 to TRBJ2-7, with D perhaps matching TRBD1 or TRBD2 (5 bases each). CDR3 size: 15 residues. The germline V gene has CDR1 SEHNR and CDR2 FQNEAQ (reference sequence). Trimming stripped 5 bases from V and 0 bases from J, with 14 bases between. CDR3 in DNA: TGTGCCAGCAGCCGGCTGGGGGATTCCTCCTACGAGCAGTACTTC. It specifies CASSRLGDSSYEQYF.

The sample holds a few counts of this clone. The rearrangement links TRBV18 to TRBJ2-2, with 8 bases lining up with TRBD1. Unmatched junction bases numbered 3, after V lost 5 bases and J lost 1 base. Germline CDR1 KGHSH, CDR2 LQKENI. This CDR3 has 15 amino acids. CDR3 nucleotide sequence: TGTGCCAGCTCAGGGACAGGCCAGAACACCGGGGAGCTGTTTTTT. Amino acids: CASSGTGQNTGELFF.

This clone was counted a few times. The J gene is TRBJ1-2, the V gene TRBV28, with D unclear. Germline V lookup: CDR1 MDHEN, CDR2 SYDVKM. This CDR3 has 12 residues. V was clipped by 6 bases and J by 8 bases, with 13 bases between them. The CDR3 is CASSSILQGYTF. The CDR3 bases are TGTGCCAGCAGCTCAATCCTCCAGGGCTACACCTTC.

This clone was recorded a few times. This sequence joins TRBV5-1 and TRBJ2-3, with D hard to call. This CDR3 has 17 residues. The V and J ends lost 2 bases and 3 bases respectively, with 19 bases between them. The germline V gene encodes CDR1 SGHRS and CDR2 YFSETQ. CDR3 bases: TGCGCCAGCAGCTTAGATACAAGACTTGGGATAACAGATACGCAGTATTTT. Amino acids: CASSLDTRLGITDTQYF.

This clone was counted only a few times. This chain joins TRBV11-2 and TRBJ2-3; D possibly corresponds to TRBD2 (6 bases). Trimming took 5 bases from V and 9 from J, leaving 15 bases between them. Germline CDR1 SGHAT, CDR2 FQNNGV. There are 13 residues in the CDR3. CDR3 nucleotide sequence: TGTGCCAGCAGCCCTCGGCGGGACGGAACGCAGTATTTT. Translated: CASSPRRDGTQYF.

This clone was observed a handful of times. The chain recombines TRBV11-2 with TRBJ2-3; the D is unclear. Trimming removed 3 bases from V and 5 bases from J, with 9 bases in between. From germline, CDR1 is SGHAT and CDR2 FQNNGV. This CDR3 is built from 13 residues. The CDR3 spells CASSLTFIDTQYF. In DNA, the CDR3 is TGTGCCAGCAGCTTGACCTTTATAGATACGCAGTATTTT.

This clone was observed a few times. This rearrangement joins TRBV2 to TRBJ2-1, with unresolved D. Per germline, CDR1 SNHLY and CDR2 FYNNEI. Trimming left V 5 bases short and J 10 bases short, with 12 bases between. This CDR3 is built from 12 residues. The CDR3: CASSIQLLEQFF. The CDR3, as DNA: TGTGCCAGCAGTATTCAGCTCCTAGAGCAGTTCTTC.

The V and J genes are TRBV6-5 and TRBJ2-7; D is perhaps TRBD1 (5 bases). The V end was cut by 11 bases, the J end by 0 bases, with 14 bases between. This CDR3 comprises 13 residues. Germline CDR1 MNHEY, CDR2 SVGAGI. CDR3 in amino acids: CALRTDNSYEQYF. The CDR3, as DNA: TGTGCCCTTCGGACGGACAACTCCTACGAGCAGTACTTC.

This chain links TRBV15 with TRBJ2-6; TRBD2 is a possible D gene (5 bases). Trimming stripped 5 bases from V and 0 bases from J, with 8 bases between. The CDR3 has 15 amino acids. CDR1 is LNHNV, CDR2 YYDKDF, per germline (reference sequence). The CDR3 is CATSPRGSGANVLTF. CDR3 DNA: TGTGCCACCAGCCCTCGGGGCTCTGGGGCCAACGTCCTGACTTTC.

V is TRBV2 and J is TRBJ2-3; no firm D call. This CDR3 comprises 14 residues. Trimming removed 6 bases from V and 2 bases from J, with 12 bases in between. Germline V CDR1 and CDR2: SNHLY, FYNNEI. The CDR3 DNA is TGTGCCAGCAGGGATAATGGATTCACAGATACGCAGTATTTT. Amino acids: CASRDNGFTDTQYF.

This clone was detected ten times or more. The chain couples TRBV7-2 to TRBJ2-6, with D maybe TRBD1 (5 bases). The ends were cut back, 5 bases at V and 0 bases at J, with 14 bases in the middle. Germline V gene data show CDR1 as SGHTA and CDR2 as FQGNSA. CDR3 length equals 17 residues. For the CDR3, the DNA is TGTGCCAGCAGCCCCAGGGATATTTCCTCTGGGGCCAACGTCCTGACTTTC. As protein: CASSPRDISSGANVLTF.

V is TRBV18 and J is TRBJ1-1; no reliable D call. Germline loops: CDR1 KGHSH, CDR2 LQKENI. Trimming removed 5 bases at V and 10 bases at J, with 14 bases between. This CDR3 is 12 amino acids long. The CDR3 spells CASSKDVAGAFF. CDR3 nucleotides: TGTGCCAGCTCAAAAGACGTGGCCGGAGCTTTCTTT.

The rearrangement joins TRBV7-9 to TRBJ2-5; no firm D call. Between the trimmed V and J ends, which lost 3 bases and 2 bases, there was a span of 10 bases. This CDR3 has 14 residues. Germline V gene lookup returns CDR1 SEHNR and CDR2 FQNEAQ (reference sequence). CDR3 DNA sequence: TGTGCCAGCAGCTTTTTAAACTTTCAAGAGACCCAGTACTTC. Amino acid sequence: CASSFLNFQETQYF.

This clone came up a few times. The chain joins TRBV5-1 to TRBJ2-1; 9 bases map to TRBD1. With V trimmed by 4 bases and J by 6 bases, 5 bases remained unmatched. CDR1 SGHRS and CDR2 YFSETQ come from the germline V gene. The CDR3 consists of 14 residues. Here the CDR3 DNA reads TGCGCCAGCAGCGCGGACAGGGGTACCAATGAGCAGTTCTTC. Translation gives CASSADRGTNEQFF.

This clone was seen a few times. The CDR3 is CASSVDPHQALAGGRTRRTDTQYF. The DNA of the CDR3 is TGTGCCAGCAGCGTAGATCCCCACCAAGCGCTAGCGGGAGGCAGGACGCGCCGCACAGATACGCAGTATTTT. The rearrangement uses TRBV9 and TRBJ2-3, with 11 positions matching TRBD2. In germline, CDR1 is SGDLS, CDR2 YYNGEE. This CDR3 spans 24 amino acids. V was pared by 0 bases and J by 1 base, with 25 bases of the junction left unmatched.